This is a list of T cell receptor beta chains from one sample in a study of neurological immune-mediated disorders. Using its own MiXCR run on the 5' RACE reads, TCRdb lists one record per CDR3 protein. The sample lists more than 30,000 distinct CDR3 sequences, around 4% seen once, with roughly 23% in the top ten. Sequenced input: CD4+ T cells from blood. The receptors derive from a woman in her thirties or forties in good health. CDR3s include the opening cysteine and the closing phenylalanine or tryptophan. The D gene is left open where the match is weak. The listing skips clone size in some rows; elsewhere it reads once, few, many or a size class.

V: TRBV7-3; J: TRBJ2-1; size: many; D: .; CDR3: CASSPPGSPSYNEQFF; DNA: TGTGCCAGCAGCCCCCCGGGGAGCCCCTCCTACAATGAGCAGTTCTTC
V: TRBV20-1; J: TRBJ1-1; size: many; D: TRBD1; CDR3: CSARLAQGAVAFF; DNA: TGCAGTGCTAGATTGGCACAGGGGGCAGTGGCTTTCTTT
V: TRBV20-1; J: TRBJ2-1; size: many; D: .; CDR3: CSAEGGRKQFF; DNA: TGCAGTGCCGAGGGTGGGCGGAAGCAGTTCTTC
V: TRBV7-2; J: TRBJ2-1; size: many; D: TRBD2; CDR3: CASSQGLAGSEQFF; DNA: TGTGCCAGCAGCCAAGGACTAGCGGGATCTGAGCAGTTCTTC
V: TRBV28; J: TRBJ2-7; size: many; D: TRBD2; CDR3: CASSAVNGLAVYEQYF; DNA: TGTGCCAGCAGCGCAGTGAATGGACTAGCGGTTTACGAGCAGTACTTC
V: TRBV7-7; J: TRBJ1-5; size: many; D: TRBD1; CDR3: CASSLDRDQPQHF; DNA: TGTGCTAGCAGCTTAGACAGGGACCAGCCCCAGCATTTT
V: TRBV28; J: TRBJ1-5; size: many; D: TRBD1; CDR3: CASKRTGLLPEYQPQHF; DNA: TGTGCCAGCAAGAGGACAGGGTTACTCCCTGAATATCAGCCCCAGCATTTT
V: TRBV29-1; J: TRBJ1-1; size: many; D: TRBD1; CDR3: CSVLTGPSAEAFF; DNA: TGCAGCGTTCTGACAGGGCCCTCGGCTGAAGCTTTCTTT
V: TRBV25-1; J: TRBJ2-3; size: many; D: .; CDR3: CASSRGQTAPDTQYF; DNA: TGTGCCAGCAGCAGGGGCCAAACCGCACCAGATACGCAGTATTTT
V: TRBV25-1; J: TRBJ2-5; size: many; D: TRBD1; CDR3: CASSEFVGGEETQYF; DNA: TGTGCCAGCAGTGAATTTGTAGGGGGCGAAGAGACCCAGTACTTC
V: TRBV5-5; J: TRBJ2-3; size: many; D: .; CDR3: CASSKGAGTSTDTQYF; DNA: TGTGCCAGCAGCAAAGGGGCCGGGACTAGCACAGATACGCAGTATTTT
V: TRBV28; J: TRBJ2-3; size: many; D: .; CDR3: CASSRSWQDTQYF; DNA: TGTGCCAGCAGCCGATCCTGGCAAGATACGCAGTATTTT
V: TRBV3-1; J: TRBJ2-5; size: many; D: TRBD2; CDR3: CASSRRLAGGDEETQYF; DNA: TGTGCCAGCAGCCGCAGGTTAGCGGGAGGGGATGAAGAGACCCAGTACTTC
V: TRBV5-1; J: TRBJ2-2; size: many; D: .; CDR3: CASSLAWGAGELFF; DNA: TGCGCCAGCAGCTTGGCCTGGGGTGCCGGGGAGCTGTTTTTT
V: TRBV28; J: TRBJ1-5; size: many; D: .; CDR3: CASSSFGQPQHF; DNA: TGTGCCAGCAGCTCATTCGGTCAGCCCCAGCATTTT
V: TRBV5-1; J: TRBJ2-2; size: many; D: TRBD1; CDR3: CASSVNRDRDIFTNTGELFF; DNA: TGCGCCAGCAGCGTGAACCGGGACAGGGACATTTTTACGAACACCGGGGAGCTGTTTTTT
V: TRBV2; J: TRBJ2-1; size: many; D: TRBD2; CDR3: CASSLLAGDVNEQFF; DNA: TGTGCCAGCAGTTTACTAGCGGGAGATGTCAATGAGCAGTTCTTC
V: TRBV20-1; J: TRBJ1-1; size: many; D: .; CDR3: CSARVGGPNTEAFF; DNA: TGCAGTGCTAGAGTGGGGGGGCCGAACACTGAAGCTTTCTTT
V: TRBV6-5; J: TRBJ1-1; size: many; D: .; CDR3: CASRHRADTEAFF; DNA: TGTGCCAGCAGGCACAGGGCGGACACTGAAGCTTTCTTT
V: TRBV20-1; J: TRBJ2-3; size: many; D: .; CDR3: CSARPRDTGLDTQYF; DNA: TGCAGTGCTAGACCCCGGGACACCGGCCTAGATACGCAGTATTTT
V: TRBV5-1; J: TRBJ1-4; size: many; D: .; CDR3: CASSLMPRPSFGGEKLFF; DNA: TGCGCCAGCAGCTTGATGCCCCGGCCTTCCTTCGGAGGTGAAAAACTGTTTTTT
V: TRBV20-1; J: TRBJ1-2; size: many; D: .; CDR3: CSARTTGLWAHGYTF; DNA: TGCAGTGCTAGGACGACGGGCCTTTGGGCCCATGGCTACACCTTC
V: TRBV18; J: TRBJ1-1; size: many; D: .; CDR3: CASSPQALMNTEAFF; DNA: TGTGCCAGCTCACCGCAAGCCCTCATGAACACTGAAGCTTTCTTT
V: TRBV5-5; J: TRBJ2-1; size: many; D: .; CDR3: CASSLLIHEQFF; DNA: TGTGCCAGCAGCTTGCTGATCCATGAGCAGTTCTTC
V: TRBV7-8; J: TRBJ2-1; size: many; D: .; CDR3: CASTPGGVSYNEQFF; DNA: TGTGCCAGCACTCCGGGGGGCGTTTCATACAATGAGCAGTTCTTC
V: TRBV9; J: TRBJ2-3; size: many; D: TRBD1; CDR3: CASSGQGSTDTQYF; DNA: TGTGCCAGCAGCGGACAGGGGAGCACAGATACGCAGTATTTT
V: TRBV7-9; J: TRBJ2-7; size: many; D: .; CDR3: CASSLSGLSYEQYF; DNA: TGTGCCAGCAGCTTGTCGGGACTGAGCTACGAGCAGTACTTC
V: TRBV5-1; J: TRBJ1-6; size: many; D: TRBD1; CDR3: CASSPGQHNSPLHF; DNA: TGCGCCAGCAGCCCGGGACAGCATAATTCACCCCTCCACTTT
V: TRBV20-1; J: TRBJ2-1; size: many; D: .; CDR3: CSASGLNHNEQFF; DNA: TGCAGTGCTAGTGGACTGAATCACAATGAGCAGTTCTTC
V: TRBV18; J: TRBJ2-3; size: many; D: .; CDR3: CASSPTPSGTQYF; DNA: TGTGCCAGCTCACCCACGCCGTCGGGTACGCAGTATTTT
V: TRBV13; J: TRBJ1-1; size: .; D: .; CDR3: CASSIGTFKAFF; DNA: TGTGCCAGCAGCATTGGGACGTTTAAAGCTTTCTTT
V: TRBV20-1; J: TRBJ1-5; size: many; D: .; CDR3: CSASSSGAGQPQHF; DNA: TGCAGTGCTAGCTCAAGTGGGGCAGGTCAGCCCCAGCATTTT
V: TRBV5-1; J: TRBJ1-1; size: many; D: .; CDR3: CASSLWGRENTEAFF; DNA: TGCGCCAGCAGCTTGTGGGGACGGGAGAACACTGAAGCTTTCTTT
V: TRBV5-1; J: TRBJ2-1; size: few; D: .; CDR3: CASSLELSSSYNEQFF; DNA: TGCGCCAGCAGCTTGGAGCTATCAAGCTCCTACAATGAGCAGTTCTTC
V: TRBV7-2; J: TRBJ1-1; size: many; D: .; CDR3: CASSPYGVATEAFF; DNA: TGTGCCAGCAGCCCATATGGGGTAGCGACTGAAGCTTTCTTT
V: TRBV7-2; J: TRBJ2-7; size: many; D: .; CDR3: CASSIGPSYEQYF; DNA: TGTGCCAGCAGCATAGGACCCTCCTACGAGCAGTACTTC
V: TRBV11-2; J: TRBJ1-5; size: many; D: .; CDR3: CASSLDPTANQPQHF; DNA: TGTGCCAGCAGCTTAGACCCTACCGCCAATCAGCCCCAGCATTTT
V: TRBV18; J: TRBJ1-1; size: many; D: .; CDR3: CASSPGSGVNTEAFF; DNA: TGTGCCAGCTCACCAGGATCCGGGGTAAACACTGAAGCTTTCTTT
V: TRBV20-1; J: TRBJ2-5; size: many; D: .; CDR3: CSAARWRATDYQETQYF; DNA: TGCAGTGCAGCCCGGTGGCGGGCCACCGACTACCAAGAGACCCAGTACTTC
V: TRBV4-2; J: TRBJ1-1; size: many; D: .; CDR3: CASSQADTRGAFF; DNA: TGTGCCAGCAGCCAAGCGGACACCCGCGGGGCTTTCTTT
V: TRBV28; J: TRBJ2-7; size: many; D: .; CDR3: CATQDSPSYEQYF; DNA: TGTGCCACACAGGACAGCCCATCCTACGAGCAGTACTTC
V: TRBV2; J: TRBJ2-2; size: many; D: .; CDR3: CASSFYLDPNTGELFF; DNA: TGTGCCAGCAGTTTTTACTTAGACCCAAACACCGGGGAGCTGTTTTTT
V: TRBV5-1; J: TRBJ1-1; size: many; D: .; CDR3: CASSWTVGQMNTEAFF; DNA: TGCGCCAGCAGCTGGACCGTCGGACAGATGAACACTGAAGCTTTCTTT
V: TRBV5-1; J: TRBJ2-6; size: many; D: .; CDR3: CASSFLGANVLTF; DNA: TGCGCCAGCAGCTTTTTAGGGGCCAACGTCCTGACTTTC
V: TRBV11-2; J: TRBJ2-5; size: many; D: .; CDR3: CASSRTSGLPQETQYF; DNA: TGTGCCAGCAGCCGGACTTCCGGACTACCGCAAGAGACCCAGTACTTC
V: TRBV27; J: TRBJ1-2; size: many; D: .; CDR3: CASRKPGEEGYTF; DNA: TGTGCCAGCAGGAAACCGGGGGAGGAAGGCTACACCTTC
V: TRBV18; J: TRBJ1-2; size: many; D: .; CDR3: CASSLTRDLNYGYTF; DNA: TGTGCCAGCTCACTAACAAGAGACTTAAACTATGGCTACACCTTC
V: TRBV5-1; J: TRBJ2-3; size: many; D: TRBD1; CDR3: CASSRKITGGRGTDTQYF; DNA: TGCGCCAGCAGCCGCAAAATTACAGGGGGCAGGGGCACAGATACGCAGTATTTT
V: TRBV9; J: TRBJ1-6; size: many; D: .; CDR3: CASSGDNNSPLHF; DNA: TGTGCCAGCAGCGGGGACAATAATTCACCCCTCCACTTT
V: TRBV6-1; J: TRBJ2-3; size: few; D: .; CDR3: CASRRVGTDTQYF; DNA: TGTGCCAGCAGAAGGGTCGGCACAGATACGCAGTATTTT
V: TRBV7-7; J: TRBJ2-2; size: many; D: .; CDR3: CASSPRGPGVAGELFF; DNA: TGTGCTAGCAGCCCGAGGGGCCCGGGGGTGGCCGGGGAGCTGTTTTTT
V: TRBV5-5; J: TRBJ1-2; size: many; D: TRBD1; CDR3: CASSLENRGILNYGYTF; DNA: TGTGCCAGCAGCTTGGAGAACAGGGGGATATTAAACTATGGCTACACCTTC